Listed here are 31 T cell receptor beta chains from one sample, sequenced in a study of T cell repertoires in cytomegalovirus infection. These receptors lack a known antigen. TCRdb used MiXCR to reprocess the reads, holding one entry per CDR3 protein. The sample has just under 500,000 distinct CDR3 sequences; about 33% are singletons. Sequencing used cultured PBMCs, obtained from culture after CMV antigen stimulation. The source of these receptors is a human donor in good health (CMV status not recorded). Some clones in this sample may be carry-over from other donors' samples.

The chain couples TRBV29-1 to TRBJ2-1; D ambiguous. Germline values: CDR1 SQVTM, CDR2 ANQGSEA. V lost 0 bases to trimming and J lost 14 bases, with 17 bases between them. The CDR3 contains 13 residues. The CDR3 loop is CSVEDRTHLPKFF. The CDR3 bases are TGCAGCGTTGAAGATCGAACACACCTTCCCAAGTTCTTC.

This clonotype was seen a handful of times. The rearrangement uses TRBV18 and TRBJ1-5; D call uncertain. The CDR3 totals 16 residues. The germline CDR1 and CDR2 sequences are KGHSH and LQKENI. V was shortened by 3 bases and J by 1 base, with 13 bases between the two germline ends. CDR3 sequence reads: CASSPLPDGSNQPQHF. The CDR3 DNA reads as TGTGCCAGCTCACCTCTTCCCGACGGGAGCAATCAGCCCCAGCATTTT.

This clonotype has at least ten counts. The V and J genes are TRBV6-1 and TRBJ2-7; tentatively, D is TRBD1 or TRBD2 (5 bases each). Deletions cut 6 bases from V and 3 bases from J, with 9 bases between. Looked up from germline, CDR1 is MNHNS and CDR2 is SASEGT. The CDR3 contains 12 residues. CDR3 in amino acids: CASRGPYYEQYV. The CDR3 DNA follows: TGTGCCAGCAGGGGACCCTACTACGAGCAGTACGTC.

The table lists this clonotype with a few counts. This chain connects TRBV7-2 to TRBJ2-7, with 9 bases lining up with TRBD1. V was clipped by 2 bases and J by 2 bases; unmatched bases: 7. The CDR3 covers 16 residues. The germline V gene has CDR1 SGHTA and CDR2 FQGNSA. In nucleotides, the CDR3 is TGTGCCAGCAGCTTACAGACCGGGACAGGGCCCTACGAGCAGTACTTC. It codes for CASSLQTGTGPYEQYF.

This clonotype was seen a handful of times. Written as DNA, the CDR3 is TGTGCCAGCAGCTCCCTTCGGCATTCCGAGCAGTTCTTC. Its translation: CASSSLRHSEQFF. The chain has TRBV7-6 and TRBJ2-1; unclear D gene. The CDR3 covers 13 residues. CDR1 SGHVS and CDR2 FNYEAQ come from the germline V gene. The V end lost 4 bases, the J end lost 10 bases, and 14 bases lay between the germline ends. The variable domain in full, with the rest retrieved from reference TRBV7-6 and TRBJ2-1, is GAGVSQSPRYKVTKRGQDVALRCDPISGHVSLYWYRQALGQGPEFLTYFNYEAQQDKSGLPNDRFSAERPEGSISTLTIQRTEQRDSAMYRCASSSLRHSEQFFGPGTRLTVL.

The table lists this clonotype with many counts. V gene TRBV6-2 or TRBV6-3 combines with J gene TRBJ2-3; the D gene is possibly TRBD2 (5 bases). The CDR3 has 13 amino acids. Deletions cut 2 bases from V and 3 bases from J, with 6 bases between. Germline CDR1 and CDR2: MNHEY and SVGEGT. The CDR3 region is CASSYRETDTQYF. The CDR3 region has the DNA TGTGCCAGCAGTTACAGGGAGACAGATACGCAGTATTTT.

A few counts support this clonotype. The chain couples TRBV29-1 to TRBJ2-1; 9 positions agree with TRBD2. The CDR3 length is 15 residues. Germline-derived CDR1 and CDR2 are SQVTM and ANQGSEA. The V segment lost 4 bases and the J segment 6 bases; nucleotides outside the gene matches: 10. Here the CDR3 DNA reads TGCAGCGTTGGGGGGGGACTAGCATCCCGCAATGAGCAGTTCTTC. Its protein is CSVGGGLASRNEQFF.

V gene TRBV15 combines with J gene TRBJ2-5, with D possibly called TRBD1 or TRBD2 (6 bases each). The CDR3 is 14 amino acids. The V gene's germline CDR1 is LNHNV and CDR2 YYDKDF (reference sequence). V was shortened by 2 bases and J by 4 bases, with 11 bases between the two germline ends. The CDR3 loop is CATSRTGRRETQYF. CDR3 coding DNA: TGTGCCACCAGCAGAACAGGGAGGAGAGAGACCCAGTACTTC.

The chain is built from TRBV10-3 and TRBJ2-1; the match to TRBD2 covers 8 bases. This CDR3 comprises 14 residues. Germline V lookup: CDR1 ENHRY, CDR2 SYGVKD. V gave up 10 bases and J gave up 8 bases; unmatched junction bases: 13. CDR3 protein: CATDPGTSSHEQFF. CDR3 in DNA: TGTGCCACCGATCCCGGGACTAGTTCTCATGAGCAGTTCTTC.

This clonotype was recorded a few times. The rearrangement uses TRBV6-2 or TRBV6-3 and TRBJ1-5; TRBD1 matches 9 bases. Germline-derived CDR1 and CDR2 are MNHEY and SVGEGT. V shed 2 bases, J shed 4 bases, and the junction held 6 bases outside the gene matches. This CDR3 comprises 16 residues. The DNA for the CDR3 is TGTGCCAGCAGTTACCCACGACAGGGGGGGAATCAGCCCCAGCATTTT. Translation: CASSYPRQGGNQPQHF.

This clonotype was counted only a few times. V usage is TRBV11-2 and J usage is TRBJ1-1; weak D call: TRBD1 (5 bases). Trimming took off 5 bases at V and 1 base at J, with 11 bases between the two ends. The germline V gene has CDR1 SGHAT and CDR2 FQNNGV. CDR3 length equals 14 residues. The CDR3 protein is CASSERGRNTEAFF. CDR3 coding DNA: TGTGCCAGCAGCGAAAGGGGACGGAACACTGAAGCTTTCTTT.

This clonotype was seen many times. V and J are TRBV7-8 and TRBJ1-1; D unclear. Germline V gene data show CDR1 as SGHVS and CDR2 as FQNEAQ. With 5 bases removed from V and 0 bases from J, the gap between germline ends came to 4 bases. The CDR3 length is 12 residues. The CDR3 here is CASSLLNTEAFF. In DNA form, the CDR3 reads TGTGCCAGCAGCCTGTTGAACACTGAAGCTTTCTTT.

This clonotype has more than one count but fewer than ten. CDR3 sequence (DNA): TGTGCCAGCAGCCGACGGGGGGCGGGAGACACTGAAGCTTTCTTT. Translated, it gives CASSRRGAGDTEAFF. This sequence joins TRBV12-3 or TRBV12-4 and TRBJ1-1, with TRBD1 as a possible D gene (6 bases). With 6 bases removed from V and 3 bases from J, the gap between germline ends came to 17 bases. The CDR3 runs to 15 residues.

This clonotype occurred a few times. The CDR3 loop reads CASLGQGGNTEAFF. As DNA, the CDR3 is TGTGCCAGCCTAGGACAGGGTGGGAACACTGAAGCTTTCTTT. This chain joins TRBV10-3 and TRBJ1-1, with 8 bases that match TRBD1. The germline V gene has CDR1 ENHRY and CDR2 SYGVKD. Trimming removed 10 bases from V and 1 base from J; junction bases left unmatched: 8. The CDR3 spans 14 residues.

The CDR3 region is CASSYPASGPLQDSADTQYF. The CDR3 DNA follows: TGTGCCAGCAGTTACCCCGCTAGCGGCCCGCTCCAAGATAGCGCAGATACGCAGTATTTT. The rearrangement uses TRBV6-2 or TRBV6-3 and TRBJ2-3, with 7 bases aligning to TRBD2. The CDR3 has 20 residues. Germline lookup yields CDR1 MNHEY and CDR2 SVGEGT. J gave up 4 bases and V 2 bases, and 21 bases lay outside the gene matches.

This clonotype was observed a handful of times. The rearrangement uses TRBV6-2 or TRBV6-3 and TRBJ2-3; 7 bases are shared with TRBD1. Trimming removed 8 bases from V and 1 base from J; junction bases left unmatched: 6. This CDR3 spans 14 amino acids. Germline CDR1 MNHEY, CDR2 SVGEGT. CDR3 sequence: CASFPGQGTDTQYF. CDR3 sequence (DNA): TGTGCCAGCTTTCCCGGACAGGGCACAGATACGCAGTATTTT.

The chain employs TRBV28 and TRBJ1-5; D gene uncertain. Trimming stripped 8 bases from V and 2 bases from J, with 13 bases between. CDR1 and CDR2 from the germline V gene are MDHEN and SYDVKM. The CDR3 is made up of 14 amino acids. This chain's CDR3 is CASGPWGGNQPQHF. DNA of the CDR3: TGTGCCAGCGGCCCGTGGGGTGGCAATCAGCCCCAGCATTTT.

This clonotype has only a few counts. The chain links TRBV7-8 to TRBJ1-4; no clear D. The CDR3 has 13 amino acids. The V end was cut by 5 bases, the J end by 4 bases, with 8 bases between. The germline V gene has CDR1 SGHVS and CDR2 FQNEAQ. The CDR3 here is CASSPVLNEKLFF. CDR3 in DNA: TGTGCCAGCAGCCCCGTCCTTAATGAAAAACTGTTTTTT.

The table lists this clonotype with a few counts. The chain employs TRBV7-6 and TRBJ2-1; D is uncertain. Germline V gives CDR1 SGHVS, CDR2 FNYEAQ. The CDR3 loop spans 15 amino acids. V shed 2 bases and J shed 6 bases, with 14 bases lying between them. The CDR3 is CASSLFMSVTNEQFF. The CDR3 DNA follows: TGTGCCAGCAGCTTATTTATGTCGGTTACCAATGAGCAGTTCTTC.

The chain carries TRBV5-1 and TRBJ2-1; TRBD1 matches at 11 bases. V was clipped by 6 bases and J by 6 bases; unmatched bases: 17. Per germline, CDR1 SGHRS and CDR2 YFSETQ. This CDR3 has 18 amino acids. CDR3 bases: TGCGCCAGCACTTGGACAGGGGGCGCTGGCGGGAGAGGCAATGAGCAGTTCTTC. Translated, it gives CASTWTGGAGGRGNEQFF.

The genes are TRBV28 and TRBJ1-5; no firm D call. The CDR3 runs 13 residues. Deletions cut 10 bases from V and 0 bases from J, with 10 bases between. CDR1 and CDR2 (germline): MDHEN, SYDVKM. The DNA of the CDR3 is TGTGCCACGACGGTGAATAGCAATCAGCCCCAGCATTTT. Translation: CATTVNSNQPQHF.

In its sample, this clonotype was seen a few times. The rearrangement joins TRBV10-2 to TRBJ1-5; 7 nucleotides agree with TRBD1. V lost 6 bases and J lost 2; bases outside the gene matches: 10. The CDR3 runs to 16 residues. The germline CDR1 and CDR2 sequences are WSHSY and SAAADI. The CDR3 nucleotides are TGCGCCAGCAGCAACACAGGGGCCTTAGGCAATCAGCCCCAGCATTTT. The encoded protein is CASSNTGALGNQPQHF.

In its sample, this clonotype was seen a few times. The rearrangement uses TRBV7-2 and TRBJ1-1, with a weak D call TRBD1 (6 bases). Trimming removed 2 bases at V and 1 base at J, with 11 bases between. Germline V CDR1 and CDR2: SGHTA, FQGNSA. The length of the CDR3 is 15 residues. For the CDR3, the DNA is TGTGCCAGCAGCTTAATCAGAGGGGGGAACACTGAAGCTTTCTTT. The encoded protein is CASSLIRGGNTEAFF.

This clonotype was detected a few times. The chain links TRBV6-2 or TRBV6-3 to TRBJ2-2, with D perhaps TRBD2 (5 bases). Per germline, CDR1 MNHEY and CDR2 SVGEGT. Trimming took 0 bases from V and 0 from J, leaving 23 bases between them. This CDR3 spans 21 amino acids. The DNA for the CDR3 is TGTGCCAGCAGTTACTCGTTGCTCGGGGATAGCGCCTTCCCGAACACCGGGGAGCTGTTTTTT. It encodes CASSYSLLGDSAFPNTGELFF.

The rearrangement links TRBV5-6 to TRBJ2-1; 10 bases agree with TRBD2. The CDR3 sequence is 13 residues long. Trimming took 1 base from V and 12 from J; bases not matched to a gene: 4. Germline values: CDR1 SGHDT, CDR2 YYEEEE. The CDR3 spells CASSLSRLAGQFF. The CDR3 coding sequence is TGTGCCAGCAGCTTGTCGAGACTAGCGGGGCAGTTCTTC.

The rearrangement joins TRBV24-1 to TRBJ2-3, with 8 positions matching TRBD1. The germline gives CDR1 KGHDR, CDR2 SFDVKD. V lost 9 bases to trimming and J lost 6 bases; unmatched junction nucleotides: 7. There are 13 residues in the CDR3. CDR3 in DNA: TGTGCCACCCATGGACAGGGAGAGGATACGCAGTATTTT. This gives the protein CATHGQGEDTQYF.

This clonotype was counted at least ten times. The genes are TRBV6-2 or TRBV6-3 and TRBJ2-1, with D perhaps TRBD2 (6 bases). Between the trimmed V and J ends, which lost 3 bases and 0 bases, there was a span of 9 bases. The length of the CDR3 is 15 residues. Germline CDR1 is MNHEY and CDR2 is SVGEGT. CDR3 loop: CASSYAGSSYNEQFF. CDR3 DNA sequence: TGTGCCAGCAGTTATGCGGGGAGCTCCTACAATGAGCAGTTCTTC.

The chain employs TRBV10-3 and TRBJ2-1; 14 nucleotides align to TRBD2. V was pared by 0 bases and J by 0 bases, with 7 bases of the junction left unmatched. The CDR3 sequence is 20 residues long. Germline-derived CDR1 and CDR2 are ENHRY and SYGVKD. The chain's CDR3 is CAISESGLAGGRSSYNEQFF. The CDR3 coding sequence is TGTGCCATCAGTGAGTCCGGACTAGCGGGAGGACGAAGCTCCTACAATGAGCAGTTCTTC.

In its sample, this clonotype was seen a few times. The rearrangement links TRBV28 to TRBJ2-7; a possible D gene is TRBD2 (6 bases). Germline V CDR1 and CDR2: MDHEN, SYDVKM. The CDR3 runs to 14 residues. V lost 7 bases, J lost 5 bases, and 18 bases lay in between. This CDR3 is CASIPGDRENEQYF. CDR3 nucleotide sequence: TGTGCCAGCATCCCCGGTGACCGGGAGAACGAGCAGTACTTC.

This chain connects TRBV20-1 to TRBJ1-2; D is unclear. The V gene's germline CDR1 is DFQATT and CDR2 SNEGSKA (reference sequence). The CDR3 runs 13 residues. The germline V and J ends were trimmed by 5 bases and 5 bases, with 15 bases remaining between them. The CDR3: CSASQDWTYGYTF. In DNA form, the CDR3 reads TGCAGTGCTTCGCAGGATTGGACTTATGGCTACACCTTC.

This clonotype was counted only a few times. This chain uses TRBV6-6 with TRBJ2-7; 7 bases line up with TRBD1. After removal of 5 bases from V and 5 bases from J, the junction contained 12 bases not matched to a gene. The CDR3 runs 15 residues. In germline, CDR1 is MNHNY, CDR2 SVGAGI (reference sequence). The CDR3 DNA reads TGTGCCAGCAGTCCAGCCGAGGGGGCGAACGACGAGCAGTACTTC. Protein product: CASSPAEGANDEQYF.